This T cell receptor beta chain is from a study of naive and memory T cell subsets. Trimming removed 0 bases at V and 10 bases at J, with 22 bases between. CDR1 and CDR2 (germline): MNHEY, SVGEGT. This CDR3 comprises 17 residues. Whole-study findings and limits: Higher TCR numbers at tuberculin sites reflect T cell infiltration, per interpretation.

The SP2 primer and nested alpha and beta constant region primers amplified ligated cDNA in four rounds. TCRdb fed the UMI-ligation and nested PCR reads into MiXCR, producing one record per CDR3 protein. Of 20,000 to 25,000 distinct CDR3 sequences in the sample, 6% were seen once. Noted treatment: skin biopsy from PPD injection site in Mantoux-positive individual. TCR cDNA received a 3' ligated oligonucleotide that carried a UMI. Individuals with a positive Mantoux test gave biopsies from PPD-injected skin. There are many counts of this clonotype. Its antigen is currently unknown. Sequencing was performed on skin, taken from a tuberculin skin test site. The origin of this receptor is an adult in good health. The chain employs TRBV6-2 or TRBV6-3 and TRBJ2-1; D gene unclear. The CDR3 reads CASSYSPKLDSPPEQFF. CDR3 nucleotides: TGTGCCAGCAGTTACTCACCCAAACTTGACTCCCCCCCCGAGCAGTTCTTC.